A selection of T cell receptor beta chains follows, all from one sample in a study of CD8+CD57+ T cells in acquired aplastic anemia. Via MiXCR, TCRdb re-called the reads, giving one row per CDR3 protein. The table lists approximately 220,000 distinct CDR3 sequences, 40% to 60% of them singletons, with 20% in the top ten. The sequencing sample was made of sorted CD4+, CD8+, or CD8+CD57+ T cells (not recorded which) from PBMCs. The source is a human donor with aplastic anemia. The CDR3 runs from the conserved cysteine through the conserved F or W. Each record gives: D gene, J gene, clone size, V gene, CDR3 DNA, CDR3 protein. The D gene is left open where the match is weak. Only some rows state a clone size, as once, few, many or a class for expanded clones.

>TRBD1|TRBJ1-4|.|TRBV5-5
TGCGCCAGCAGCTTGGCGGGGGAGGGGGCGGGAAAACTGTTTTTT
CASSLAGEGAGKLFF
>TRBD1|TRBJ1-2|.|TRBV7-2
TGTGCCAGCAGCTCGGCCACCGGGACAGGGGACTATGGCTACACCTTC
CASSSATGTGDYGYTF
>.|TRBJ2-2|.|TRBV24-1
TGTGCCACCAGTGGTAGGGTGGTAGGCGAGGAGCTGTTTTTT
CATSGRVVGEELFF
>TRBD2|TRBJ2-2|few|TRBV11-2
TGTGCCAGCAGACTCACTAGCGGCGCCCCCGGGGAGCTGTTTTTT
CASRLTSGAPGELFF
>.|TRBJ1-5|few|TRBV24-1
TGTGCCACCAGTGATTTCTCAGCGGGGCAAGAGACCCAGCATTTT
CATSDFSAGQETQHF
>.|TRBJ1-2|.|TRBV4-3
TGCGCCAGCAGCCAAGGGACTGTTGTCTATGGCTACACCTTC
CASSQGTVVYGYTF
>TRBD1|TRBJ2-7|.|TRBV2
TGTGCCAGCAGTCGCAAACAGGGGGGCGTCGAGCAGTACTTC
CASSRKQGGVEQYF
>.|TRBJ1-1|many|TRBV19
TGTGCCAGTTCCCTACAGAGGGCTGGCACTGAAGCTTTCTTT
CASSLQRAGTEAFF
>.|TRBJ1-1|.|TRBV29-1
TGCAGCTTGGCTCTGGGGGACCCCTTGAACACTGAAGCTTTCTTT
CSLALGDPLNTEAFF
>TRBD1|TRBJ2-2|many|TRBV9
TGTGCCAGCAGCCCCTCGGGACAGGGTTACACCGGGGAGCTGTTTTTT
CASSPSGQGYTGELFF
>.|TRBJ2-3|.|TRBV9
TGTGCCAGCTGCCCTTTGAGGGCCCACGGAAAAGGACGGAGGGCAGATACGCAGTATTTT
CASCPLRAHGKGRRADTQYF
>TRBD2|TRBJ2-3|.|TRBV18
TGTGCCAGCTCACCACGGACTAGCGGGGGGGCCACAGATACGCAGTATTTT
CASSPRTSGGATDTQYF
>TRBD2|TRBJ2-3|many|TRBV11-2
TGTGCCAGCAGCTTATCTAGCGGGTATAGCACAGATACGCAGTATTTT
CASSLSSGYSTDTQYF
>.|TRBJ1-2|.|TRBV20-1
TGCAGTGCTAGAGATATTGGCAGGGGTGGCTACACCTTC
CSARDIGRGGYTF
>.|TRBJ1-1|many|TRBV5-1
TGCGCCAGCAGCCCGAGAGAGGAGACGGTGCTTGCCACTGAAGCTTTCTTT
CASSPREETVLATEAFF
>.|TRBJ1-1|many|TRBV7-9
TGTGCCAGCAGCACCCAGGGAGGCGGGAACACTGAAGCTTTCTTT
CASSTQGGGNTEAFF
>.|TRBJ1-4|.|TRBV29-1
TGCGGGGGAGCGGGGGCATCGACTAATGAAAAACTGTTTTTT
CGGAGASTNEKLFF
>TRBD2|TRBJ2-5|few|TRBV7-8
TGTGCCAGCAGTGAACTAGCGGGAGGGCCAGAGACCCAGTACTTC
CASSELAGGPETQYF
>TRBD1|TRBJ1-4|many|TRBV5-6
TGTGCCAGCAGAGCGACAGGGGACAATGAAAAACTGTTTTTT
CASRATGDNEKLFF
>TRBD2|TRBJ2-5|.|TRBV20-1
TGCGGAGCGGGGGGCACGGAGACCCAGTACTTC
CGAGGTETQYF
>.|TRBJ1-3|many|TRBV20-1
TGCAGTGCTAGGGGGGGCGCCGGAAACACCATATATTTT
CSARGGAGNTIYF
>TRBD1|TRBJ2-7|.|TRBV7-9
TGTGCCAGCAGCAATGGACAGGGGGCCTACGAGCAGTACTTC
CASSNGQGAYEQYF
>TRBD1|TRBJ2-2|.|TRBV10-2
TGCGCCAGCAGTGACCAGGGGGCCCACACCGGGGAGCTGTTTTTT
CASSDQGAHTGELFF
>.|TRBJ1-5|many|TRBV6-1
TGTGCCAGCAGTTGGGAGAGGGATCAGCCCCAGCATTTT
CASSWERDQPQHF
>TRBD1|TRBJ2-5|many|TRBV6-1
TGTGCCAGCATTCCTACGCCGCGACAGGGGACCCAGTACTTC
CASIPTPRQGTQYF
>TRBD2|TRBJ2-3|.|TRBV19
TGTGCCAGTAGTAGTCCTAGCGGGGGGCAGTATTTT
CASSSPSGGQYF
>TRBD1|TRBJ1-2|.|TRBV24-1
TGTGCCACCAGTGACCCGGGACAGGGAGGCTATGGCTACACCTTC
CATSDPGQGGYGYTF
>.|TRBJ1-3|.|TRBV7-9
TGTGCCAGCAGCCTTGACAGGTCAGGTGGAAACACCATATATTTT
CASSLDRSGGNTIYF
>TRBD1|TRBJ1-4|.|TRBV19
TGTGCCAATACCACAGGGGGAAAACTGTTTTTT
CANTTGGKLFF
>TRBD1|TRBJ1-3|.|TRBV6-5
TGTGCCAGCAGTTACTCAACAGGGGCCCTCTCTGGAAACGCCATATATTTT
CASSYSTGALSGNAIYF